The clone carrying this TCR beta chain occurred many times. Its antigen is not known. The CDR3 sequence is 14 residues long. The V and J ends lost 3 bases and 1 base respectively, with 9 bases between them. TCR beta CDR3 amplification used RNA transcripts. The first-round RT-PCR employed HTBI primers together with the Qiagen OneStep RT-PCR kit. A multiplex PCR was then performed as the second round. TCRdb fed the multiplex PCR reads into MiXCR, producing one record per CDR3 protein. The table records some 150,000 distinct CDR3 sequences, roughly two fifths of them present only once. Diagnosis relied on clinical symptoms, serum thyroxine, TRAb, thyroid ultrasound and orbital computed tomography. This sample is drawn from a study of Graves' ophthalmopathy and Graves' hyperthyroidism. Points from the study as a whole: In blood, most expanded thyroid clonotypes above 0.001 frequency were also detected.

The specimen was peripheral blood. The TCR comes from a young man with Graves' ophthalmopathy. The chain is built from TRBV12-3 or TRBV12-4 and TRBJ2-5; perhaps TRBD1 as D (5 bases). CDR3 nucleotides: TGTGCCAGCAGTTTGGGGCAAGCCCAAGAGACCCAGTACTTC. Its translation: CASSLGQAQETQYF.